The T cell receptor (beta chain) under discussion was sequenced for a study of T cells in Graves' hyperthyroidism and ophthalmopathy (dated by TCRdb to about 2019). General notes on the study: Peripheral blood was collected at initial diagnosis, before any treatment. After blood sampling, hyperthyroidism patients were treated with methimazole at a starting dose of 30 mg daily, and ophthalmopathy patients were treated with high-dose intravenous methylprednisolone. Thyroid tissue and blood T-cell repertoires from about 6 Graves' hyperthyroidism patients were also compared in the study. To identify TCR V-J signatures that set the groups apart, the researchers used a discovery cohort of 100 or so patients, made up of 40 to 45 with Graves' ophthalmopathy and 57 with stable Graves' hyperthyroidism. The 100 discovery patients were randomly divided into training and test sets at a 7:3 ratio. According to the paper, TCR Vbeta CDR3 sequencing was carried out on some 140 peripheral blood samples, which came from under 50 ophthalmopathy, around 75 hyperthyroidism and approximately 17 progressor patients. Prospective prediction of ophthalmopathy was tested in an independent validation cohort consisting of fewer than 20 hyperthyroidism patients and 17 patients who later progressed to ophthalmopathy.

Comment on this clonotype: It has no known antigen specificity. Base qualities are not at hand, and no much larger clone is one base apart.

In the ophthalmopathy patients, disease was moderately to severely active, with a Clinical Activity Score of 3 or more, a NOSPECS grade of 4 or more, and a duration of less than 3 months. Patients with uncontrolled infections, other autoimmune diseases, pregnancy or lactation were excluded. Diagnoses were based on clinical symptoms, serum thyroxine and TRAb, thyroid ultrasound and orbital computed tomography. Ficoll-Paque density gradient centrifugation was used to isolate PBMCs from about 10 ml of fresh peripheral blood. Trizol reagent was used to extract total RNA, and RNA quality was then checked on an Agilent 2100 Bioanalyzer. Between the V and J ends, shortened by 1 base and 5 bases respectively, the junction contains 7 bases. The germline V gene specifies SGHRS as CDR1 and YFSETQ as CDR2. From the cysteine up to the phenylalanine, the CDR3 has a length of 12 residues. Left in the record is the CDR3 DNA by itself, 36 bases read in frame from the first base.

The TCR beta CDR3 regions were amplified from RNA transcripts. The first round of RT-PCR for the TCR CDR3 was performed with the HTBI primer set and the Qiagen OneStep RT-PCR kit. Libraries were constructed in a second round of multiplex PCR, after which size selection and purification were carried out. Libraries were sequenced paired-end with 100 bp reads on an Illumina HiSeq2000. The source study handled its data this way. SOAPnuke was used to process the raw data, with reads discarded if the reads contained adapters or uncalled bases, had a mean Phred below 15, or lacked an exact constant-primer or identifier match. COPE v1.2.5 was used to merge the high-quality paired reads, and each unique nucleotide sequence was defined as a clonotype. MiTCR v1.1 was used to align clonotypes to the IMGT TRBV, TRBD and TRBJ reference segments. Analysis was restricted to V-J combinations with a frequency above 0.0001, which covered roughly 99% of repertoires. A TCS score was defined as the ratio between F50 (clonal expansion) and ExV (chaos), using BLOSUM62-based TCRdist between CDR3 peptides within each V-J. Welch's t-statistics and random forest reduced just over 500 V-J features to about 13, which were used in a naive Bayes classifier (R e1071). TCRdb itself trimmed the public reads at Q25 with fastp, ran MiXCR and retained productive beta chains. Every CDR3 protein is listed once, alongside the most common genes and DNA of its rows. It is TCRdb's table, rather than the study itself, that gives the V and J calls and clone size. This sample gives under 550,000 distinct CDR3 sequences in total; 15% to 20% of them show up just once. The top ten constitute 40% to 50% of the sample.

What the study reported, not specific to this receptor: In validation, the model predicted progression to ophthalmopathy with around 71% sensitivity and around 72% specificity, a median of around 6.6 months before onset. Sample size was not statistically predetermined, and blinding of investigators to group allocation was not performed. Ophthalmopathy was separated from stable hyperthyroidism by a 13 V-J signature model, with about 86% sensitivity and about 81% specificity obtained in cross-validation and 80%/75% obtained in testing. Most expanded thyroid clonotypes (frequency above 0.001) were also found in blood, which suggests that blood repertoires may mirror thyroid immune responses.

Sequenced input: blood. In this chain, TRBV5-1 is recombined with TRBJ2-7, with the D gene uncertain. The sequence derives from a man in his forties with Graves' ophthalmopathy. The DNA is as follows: TGCGCCAGCAGCTTGTGGGCAGACGAGCAGTACTTC. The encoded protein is CASSLWADEQYF.